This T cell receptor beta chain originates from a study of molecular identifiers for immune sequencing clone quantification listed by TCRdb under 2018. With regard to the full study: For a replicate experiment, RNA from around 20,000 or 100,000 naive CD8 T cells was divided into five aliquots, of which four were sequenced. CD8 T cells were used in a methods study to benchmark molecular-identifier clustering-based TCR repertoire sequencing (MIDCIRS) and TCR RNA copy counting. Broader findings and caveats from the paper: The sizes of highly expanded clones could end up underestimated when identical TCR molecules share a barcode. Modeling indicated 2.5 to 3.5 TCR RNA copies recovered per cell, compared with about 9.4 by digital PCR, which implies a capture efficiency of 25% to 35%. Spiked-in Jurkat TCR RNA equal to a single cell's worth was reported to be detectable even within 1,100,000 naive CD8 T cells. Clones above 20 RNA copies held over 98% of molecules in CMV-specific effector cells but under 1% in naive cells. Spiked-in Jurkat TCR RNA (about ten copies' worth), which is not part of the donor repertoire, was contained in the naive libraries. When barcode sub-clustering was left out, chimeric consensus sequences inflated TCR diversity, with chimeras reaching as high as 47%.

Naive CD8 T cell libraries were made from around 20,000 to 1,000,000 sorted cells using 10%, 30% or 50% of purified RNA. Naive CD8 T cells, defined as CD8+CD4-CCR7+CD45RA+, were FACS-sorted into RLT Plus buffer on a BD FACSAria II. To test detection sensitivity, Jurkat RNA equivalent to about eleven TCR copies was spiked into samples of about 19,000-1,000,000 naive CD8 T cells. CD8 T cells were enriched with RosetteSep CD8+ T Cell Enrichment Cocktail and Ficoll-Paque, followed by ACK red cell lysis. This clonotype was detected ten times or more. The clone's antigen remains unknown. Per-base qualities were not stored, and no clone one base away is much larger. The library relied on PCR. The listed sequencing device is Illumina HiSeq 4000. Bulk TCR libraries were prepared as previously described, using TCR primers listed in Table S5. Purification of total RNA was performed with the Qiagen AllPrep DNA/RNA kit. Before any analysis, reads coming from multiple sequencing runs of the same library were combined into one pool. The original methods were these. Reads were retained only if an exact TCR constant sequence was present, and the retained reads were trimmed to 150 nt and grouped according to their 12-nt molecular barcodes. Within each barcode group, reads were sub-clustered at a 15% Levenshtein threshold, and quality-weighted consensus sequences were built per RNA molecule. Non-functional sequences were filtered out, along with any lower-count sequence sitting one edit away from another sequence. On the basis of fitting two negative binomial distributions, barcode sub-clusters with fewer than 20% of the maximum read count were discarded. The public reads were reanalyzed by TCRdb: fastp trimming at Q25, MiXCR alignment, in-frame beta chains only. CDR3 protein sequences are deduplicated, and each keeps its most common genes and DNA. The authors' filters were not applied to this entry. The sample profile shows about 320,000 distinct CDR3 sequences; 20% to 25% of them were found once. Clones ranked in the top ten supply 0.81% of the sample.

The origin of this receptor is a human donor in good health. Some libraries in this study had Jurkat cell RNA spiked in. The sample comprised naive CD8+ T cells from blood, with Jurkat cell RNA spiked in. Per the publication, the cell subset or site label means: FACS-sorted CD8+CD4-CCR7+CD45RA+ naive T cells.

For the CDR3, the sequence is CASSLLALGSSGNTIYF. The nucleotide sequence reads TGTGCCAGCAGTTTACTCGCCTTAGGGTCTTCCGGAAACACCATATATTTT. This sequence uses TRBV28 and TRBJ1-3; a confident D gene designation cannot be given. The CDR3 numbers 17 residues from cysteine through phenylalanine. The read is trimmed to its CDR3 DNA, 51 bases read in frame from base 1. The trim is 2 bases for V and 4 bases for J, with a gap of 18 bases between the germline ends. For CDR1 and CDR2, the germline V gene lists MDHEN and SYDVKM.